Listed below are T cell receptor beta chains from one sample, sequenced in a study of identical twins. TCRdb re-called the 5' RACE reads through MiXCR, storing one row per CDR3 protein. In the table there are some 300,000 distinct CDR3 sequences, 12% of which are singletons. This sample also belongs to another study, concerning yellow fever vaccine responses in identical twins.

The sample was CD8+ T cells sorted from blood. Every receptor here comes from a woman under 30 in good health. CDR3s leave out the opening cysteine and the closing phenylalanine or tryptophan.

TRBJ2-2 | TRBV18 | ASSPRFLYAGELF
TRBJ2-7 | TRBV29-1 | SVLKVDRSRTYEQY
TRBJ1-4 | TRBV6-2/TRBV6-3 | ASSPEWATNEKLF
TRBJ2-3 | TRBV12-3/TRBV12-4 | ASTRLLGTDTQY
TRBJ2-4 | TRBV29-1 | SVVDRKNIQY
TRBJ1-2 | TRBV12-3/TRBV12-4 | ASIRQGGDGYT
TRBJ2-2 | TRBV25-1 | ATRQGSYGGELF
TRBJ1-1 | TRBV28 | ASSFPTRPMNTEAF
TRBJ2-1 | TRBV20-1 | SAPGLAGFDEQF
TRBJ2-5 | TRBV4-1 | ASSQDLLLETQY
TRBJ2-6 | TRBV11-1 | ASTLLAGANVLT
TRBJ2-5 | TRBV12-3/TRBV12-4 | ASSFGSAQATQY
TRBJ2-1 | TRBV7-9 | ASSLALDPNEQF
TRBJ1-1 | TRBV28 | ASSGPPNTEAF
TRBJ2-6 | TRBV4-2 | AIRGGSGANVLT
TRBJ1-1 | TRBV6-1 | ASTEMGDTEAF
TRBJ2-3 | TRBV14 | ASSQSGTGDTDTQY
TRBJ2-1 | TRBV4-1 | ASSRAQDEQF
TRBJ1-3 | TRBV4-1 | ASSQKDHRAGNTIY
TRBJ1-1 | TRBV2 | ASRGQGKL
TRBJ2-7 | TRBV6-1 | ASSVNRGGSDYEQY
TRBJ1-3 | TRBV20-1 | SASNSDRGTSGNTIY
TRBJ2-2 | TRBV29-1 | SVVRGTGTGELF
TRBJ2-3 | TRBV27 | ASSGKVASTDTQY
TRBJ2-2 | TRBV20-1 | SARPSGGSGMF
TRBJ1-2 | TRBV4-1 | ASSLSTGGGYT
TRBJ1-5 | TRBV4-1 | ASSQEPNTRQPQH
TRBJ2-7 | TRBV7-9 | ASSLDGRVNEQY
TRBJ2-3 | TRBV28 | ASSFSWGTDTQY
TRBJ2-1 | TRBV27 | ASSLLLTGGAYGNEQF
TRBJ2-3 | TRBV4-2 | ASSQGTSGGAPTDTQY
TRBJ2-3 | TRBV24-1 | ATSDLKRDRADTQY
TRBJ2-3 | TRBV15 | ATSRKTPSGLGTDTQY
TRBJ2-3 | TRBV7-9 | ASSWGAGGLVDTQY
TRBJ2-1 | TRBV11-2 | ASSLDFGDNEQF
TRBJ2-1 | TRBV20-1 | SARGGSGSSYNEQF
TRBJ1-2 | TRBV12-2 | ASRFAKSKGPYGYT
TRBJ1-1 | TRBV20-1 | SARDEGAGTEAF
TRBJ2-3 | TRBV4-1 | ASSQRTGGSTDTQY
TRBJ1-2 | TRBV7-9 | ASSRDKNYGYT
TRBJ1-5 | TRBV2 | ASSETGGDNQPQH
TRBJ2-7 | TRBV7-9 | ASSARLAETYEQY
TRBJ2-1 | TRBV29-1 | SVVKGNEQF
TRBJ2-3 | TRBV14 | ASSQGNTQY
TRBJ2-1 | TRBV4-2 | ASSQDVYEQF
TRBJ2-3 | TRBV21-1 | ATPVVRGKTTMSTDTQY
TRBJ2-7 | TRBV7-6 | ASSSRLAGNYEQY
TRBJ2-1 | TRBV27 | ASSLVKTLLDEQF
TRBJ2-7 | TRBV27 | ASSLGPLYEQY
TRBJ2-7 | TRBV4-1 | ASSPPRDRAPYEQY
TRBJ2-2 | TRBV5-1 | ASSFRENTGELF
TRBJ2-3 | TRBV28 | ASFPGHLPTDTQY
TRBJ2-5 | TRBV12-3/TRBV12-4 | ASSLRPRAQETQY
TRBJ2-1 | TRBV19 | ASSRRGWLSYNEQF
TRBJ2-7 | TRBV27 | ASGTGPLGQY
TRBJ2-5 | TRBV5-5 | ASSRTRALGETQY
TRBJ1-1 | TRBV7-9 | ASSRGQQNTEAF
TRBJ2-5 | TRBV28 | ASSSAGGEIQETQY
TRBJ1-1 | TRBV11-2 | ASALGNTEAF
TRBJ2-1 | TRBV4-1 | ASSHRSSGSSSNEQF